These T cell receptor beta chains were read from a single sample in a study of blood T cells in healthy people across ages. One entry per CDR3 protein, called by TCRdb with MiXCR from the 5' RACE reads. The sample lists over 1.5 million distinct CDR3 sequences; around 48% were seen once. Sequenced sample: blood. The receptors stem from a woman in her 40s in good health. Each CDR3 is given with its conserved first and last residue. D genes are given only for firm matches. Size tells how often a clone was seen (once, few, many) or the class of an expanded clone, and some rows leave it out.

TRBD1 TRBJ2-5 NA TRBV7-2 TGTGCCGGCAGGTCGAGGGGGCAGGGAGAGACCCAGTACTTC CAGRSRGQGETQYF
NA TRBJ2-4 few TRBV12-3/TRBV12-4 TGTGCCAGCAGTTTGTGGGAAGCCAAAAACATTCAGTACTTC CASSLWEAKNIQYF
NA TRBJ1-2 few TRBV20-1 TGCAGTGCTAGAGATCAGGGCGGGGCAGGGAACTATGGCTACACCTTC CSARDQGGAGNYGYTF
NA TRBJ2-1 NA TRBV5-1 TGCGCCAGCAGCTTGTTAGCCTCGGGATCAGGCGAGCAGTTCTTC CASSLLASGSGEQFF
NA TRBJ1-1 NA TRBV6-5 TGTGCCAGCAGTTACTCGAAAAGGACGAACACTGAAGCTTTCTTT CASSYSKRTNTEAFF
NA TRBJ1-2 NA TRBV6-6 TGTGCCAGCAGTCCTTCGAGCGGCTATGGCTACACCTTC CASSPSSGYGYTF
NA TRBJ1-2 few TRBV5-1 TGCGCCAGCAGCTTGTCGGCGGCTGACGACGGCTACACCTTC CASSLSAADDGYTF
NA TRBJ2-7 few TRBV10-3 TGTGCCATCAGGGACAGTACCTACGAGCAGTACTTC CAIRDSTYEQYF
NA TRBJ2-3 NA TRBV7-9 TGTGCCAGCAGCTTAAACGGGGGGCCACGAGATACGCAGTATTTT CASSLNGGPRDTQYF
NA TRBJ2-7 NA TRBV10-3 TGTGCCATCAGCACAGTGACTGGGTCCTACGAGCAGTACTTC CAISTVTGSYEQYF
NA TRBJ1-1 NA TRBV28 TGTGCCAGCAGTTCCCCATTCCGTTTGAACACTGAAGCTTTCTTT CASSSPFRLNTEAFF
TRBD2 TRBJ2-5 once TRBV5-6 TGTGCCAGCAGCCGGTGGGGGGGTATACAAGAGACCCAGTACTTC CASSRWGGIQETQYF
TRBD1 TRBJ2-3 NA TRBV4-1 TGCGCCAGCAGCCTGCGGGACAGGGGACGGGGCACAGATACGCAGTATTTT CASSLRDRGRGTDTQYF
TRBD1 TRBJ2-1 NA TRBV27 TGTGCCAGCAGTCCCATTTCGGGACAGGGGGGCTACAATGAGCAGTTCTTC CASSPISGQGGYNEQFF
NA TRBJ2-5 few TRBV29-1 TGCAGCGTTAAGGGGGGAGGAGAGACCCAGTACTTC CSVKGGGETQYF
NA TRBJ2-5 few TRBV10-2 TGCGCCAGCAAAGGGGGGATGGAAGAGACCCAGTACTTC CASKGGMEETQYF
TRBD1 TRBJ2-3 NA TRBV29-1 TGCAGCGTTGATAGGACAGGCCTTACAGATACGCAGTATTTT CSVDRTGLTDTQYF
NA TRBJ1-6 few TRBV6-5 TGTGCCAGCAGTTACTCGACAGTCGTCCATTCACCCCTCCACTTT CASSYSTVVHSPLHF
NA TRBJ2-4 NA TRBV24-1 TGTGCCACCAGTCTAGGGCCAGGGTCGGGCATTCAGTACTTC CATSLGPGSGIQYF
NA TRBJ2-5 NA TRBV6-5 TGTGCCAGCAGTTACTCCGGCAGGGCCGGCCTCCAAGAGACCCAGTACTTC CASSYSGRAGLQETQYF
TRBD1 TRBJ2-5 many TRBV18 TGTGCCAGCTCGCCCGGGACAGGGACCGAGACCCAGTACTTC CASSPGTGTETQYF
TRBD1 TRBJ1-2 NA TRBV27 TGTGCCAGCAGTTCATATACCGGGACAGTCTTCGGCTACACCTTC CASSSYTGTVFGYTF
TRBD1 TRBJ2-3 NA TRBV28 TGTGCCAGCAGAGGACCTCGTCGGGACAGTCGATTTCCACAGGGAGAGCAGTATTTT CASRGPRRDSRFPQGEQYF
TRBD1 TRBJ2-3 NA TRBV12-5 TGTGCTAGTGGTTCGGGACAGGGTACAGATACGCAGTATTTT CASGSGQGTDTQYF
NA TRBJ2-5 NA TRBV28 TGTGCCAGCAGTGGCGGGTTTGGGCAGTACTTC CASSGGFGQYF
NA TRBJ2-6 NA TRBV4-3 TGCGCCAGCAGCCAAGAGGGCAGCAAAAGCTCTGGGGCCAACGTCCTGACTTTC CASSQEGSKSSGANVLTF
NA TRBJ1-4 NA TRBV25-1 TGTGCCAGCAGTGACCTCGCCCCCGGGACTCTCTCCGAAAAACTGTTTTTT CASSDLAPGTLSEKLFF
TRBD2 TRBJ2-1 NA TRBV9 TGTGCCAGCAGCGTAGGAGAAGCGGGGACCTACAATGAGCAGTTCTTC CASSVGEAGTYNEQFF
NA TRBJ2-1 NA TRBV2 TGTGCCATCCCAGGGGACCACAATGAGCAGTTCTTC CAIPGDHNEQFF
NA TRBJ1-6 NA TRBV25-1 TGTGCCAGCAGGGGGCTTGACACGTATAATTCACCCCTCCACTTT CASRGLDTYNSPLHF
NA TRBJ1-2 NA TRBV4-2 TGTGCCAGCAGCCAAGGTAACGGGGGGCCCGACTATGGCTACACCTTC CASSQGNGGPDYGYTF
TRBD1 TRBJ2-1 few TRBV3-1 TGTGCCAGCAGCCAAGGAGGGTCCTGGACAGGGTTCGATGAGCAGTTCTTC CASSQGGSWTGFDEQFF
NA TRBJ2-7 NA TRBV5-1 TGCGCCAGCAGCTTGGCCTTAACAGATTCCTACGAGCAGTACTTC CASSLALTDSYEQYF
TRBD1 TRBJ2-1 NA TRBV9 TGTGCCAGCAGCGCGGACAGGGTATACAATGAGCAGTTCTTC CASSADRVYNEQFF
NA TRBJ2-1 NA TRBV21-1 TGTGCCAGCAGCAAAGCGCTCTCAGGATCCAAAAGTGACAATGAGCAGTTCTTC CASSKALSGSKSDNEQFF
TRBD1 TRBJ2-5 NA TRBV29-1 TGCAGTGGGGACAGGGATGAAGAGACCCAGTACTTC CSGDRDEETQYF
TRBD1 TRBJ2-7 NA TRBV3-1 TGTGCCAGCAGGGACAGGTTAACCTACGAGCAGTACTTC CASRDRLTYEQYF
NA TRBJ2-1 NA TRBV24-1 TGTGCCACCAGTGATTTGTCGGGGGAAAGCTACAATGAGCAGTTCTTC CATSDLSGESYNEQFF
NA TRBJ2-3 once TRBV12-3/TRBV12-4 TGTGCCAGCATTGGATCAGGCACAGATACGCAGTATTTT CASIGSGTDTQYF
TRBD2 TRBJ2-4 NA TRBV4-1 TGCGCCAGCAGCCAAGCCCCCCCTTCTAGCGGGGGGGCCGGGAGGGACATTCAGTACTTC CASSQAPPSSGGAGRDIQYF
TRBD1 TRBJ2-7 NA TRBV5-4 TGTGCCAGCAGCCGGGACAGGCCGAGCTCCTACGAGCAGTACTTC CASSRDRPSSYEQYF
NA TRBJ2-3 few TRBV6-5 TGTGCCAGCAGTTACGGAGAGCTAGCCCCAGATACGCAGTATTTT CASSYGELAPDTQYF